The entry that follows covers one TCR beta chain sequence. Its antigen remains unidentified. The data stem from a study of cytomegalovirus exposure and HLA in healthy donors. Study information: A previous analysis identified approximately 120 million unique TCR beta sequences derived from around 200 million T cells.

Trimming stripped 10 bases from V and 3 bases from J, with 31 bases between. Germline values: CDR1 WNHNN, CDR2 SYGVQD (reference sequence). The length of the CDR3 is 19 residues. Findings and limits, study-wide: In a later analysis, fewer than 20,000 TCR beta sequences were associated with HLA alleles at 0.05 false discovery rate. Presence/absence analyses treated sequencing depth as roughly uniform across donors.

It was with 60 Vbeta and 13 Jbeta primers that the PCR ran. Some clones are missing from TCRdb's copy, which holds only in-frame ones; the method was immunoSEQ multiplex PCR. The profile covers approximately 180,000 clones, with around 78% appearing a single time and over 10% taken by the ten largest. The clonotype comes from a woman aged 50 to 60 in good health and CMV-seropositive. Sequencing input: PBMCs. The chain joins TRBV10-1 to TRBJ2-1; the D gene is possibly TRBD2 (6 bases). The CDR3 DNA reads TGCGCCACCCTTAAATTTACTAGCCGGGTTAGAGGGTACTACAATGAGCAGTTCTTC. Translated, it gives CATLKFTSRVRGYYNEQFF.